The T cell receptor beta chain under discussion was sequenced for a study of T cell responses to AZD1222 COVID-19 vaccine. The assay was immunoSEQ multiplex PCR, and TCRdb's table has in-frame clones only and misses some. The sample lists 150,000 or so clones, 92% seen once, with roughly 3.6% in the top ten. The CDR3 has 14 residues. CDR1 is MNHNY and CDR2 is SVGAGI in the germline V gene (reference sequence). The V and J ends lost 4 bases and 4 bases, in that order; junction bases with no gene match: 5. V is TRBV6-6 and J is TRBJ2-7; 9 nucleotides agree with TRBD1. Sequencing used peripheral blood, obtained 28 days after the second AZD1222 dose. This TCR came from an adult who received the AZD1222 COVID-19 vaccine. The CDR3 loop is CASSSGTGKYEQYF. CDR3 DNA: TGTGCCAGCAGTTCGGGGACAGGGAAGTACGAGCAGTACTTC.